The text below deals with one TCR beta chain. The protocol was immunoSEQ multiplex PCR, while the TCRdb copy is restricted to in-frame clones and leaves out a portion. The profile shows around 230,000 clones, roughly 85% of them singletons. V lost 6 bases and J 1 base, leaving 10 bases between the germline ends. The length of the CDR3 is 13 residues. Germline V gene lookup returns CDR1 SGHRS and CDR2 YFSETQ. This sample is drawn from a study of blood T cell repertoires in COVID-19. This clonotype originated in a man aged 25-40 years who had recovered from COVID-19. The chain employs TRBV5-1 and TRBJ1-2; unclear D gene. Sequenced material: peripheral blood. CDR3 sequence reads: CASTIGVNYGYTF. CDR3 nucleotides: TGCGCCAGCACCATCGGGGTTAACTATGGCTACACCTTC.